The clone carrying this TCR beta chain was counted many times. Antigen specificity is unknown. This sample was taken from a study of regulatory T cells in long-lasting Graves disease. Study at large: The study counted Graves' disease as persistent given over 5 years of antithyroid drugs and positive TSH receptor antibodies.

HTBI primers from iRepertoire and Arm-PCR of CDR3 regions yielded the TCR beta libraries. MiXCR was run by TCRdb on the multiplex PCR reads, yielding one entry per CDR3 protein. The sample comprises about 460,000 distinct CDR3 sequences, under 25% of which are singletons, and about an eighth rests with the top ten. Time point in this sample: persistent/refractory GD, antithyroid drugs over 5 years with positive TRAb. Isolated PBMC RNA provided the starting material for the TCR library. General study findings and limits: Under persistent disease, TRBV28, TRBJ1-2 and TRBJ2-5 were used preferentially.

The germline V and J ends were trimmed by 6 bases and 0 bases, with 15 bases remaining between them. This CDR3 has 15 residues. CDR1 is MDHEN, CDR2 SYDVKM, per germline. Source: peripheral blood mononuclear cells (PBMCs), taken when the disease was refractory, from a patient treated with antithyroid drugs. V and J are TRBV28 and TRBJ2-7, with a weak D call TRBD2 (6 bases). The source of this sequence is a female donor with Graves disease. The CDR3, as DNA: TGTGCCAGCAGCCCTGGCGGGGAAAGCTCCTACGAGCAGTACTTC. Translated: CASSPGGESSYEQYF.